This T cell receptor beta chain was recorded in a study of CD8 T cells in ankylosing spondylitis. Whole-study results and caveats: Seemingly characteristic of ankylosing spondylitis blood was a TCR beta motif consisting of about 8 highly homologous variants.

This CDR3 has 13 amino acids. V was cut by 8 bases and J by 0 bases, with 10 bases left in between. Germline assignment: CDR1 MNHNS and CDR2 SASEGT. Comments on this clonotype: Its specificity is not known.

One entry per CDR3 protein results from TCRdb running MiXCR on the 5' RACE reads. Seen here are some 330,000 distinct CDR3 sequences, around 7.6% observed once, and the top ten hold more than 12%. V usage is TRBV6-1 and J usage is TRBJ2-5; possibly TRBD2 for D (6 bases). This TCR came from a male donor with ankylosing spondylitis. Sequenced material: blood, either unsorted or a sorted T cell fraction (not recorded which). The CDR3 here is CASGRDYQETQYF. The CDR3 coding sequence is TGTGCCAGCGGCCGGGACTACCAAGAGACCCAGTACTTC.